This T cell receptor (beta chain) was retrieved from a study of blood T cell repertoires in COVID-19 (dated by TCRdb to 2018 to 2021). Regarding the complete study: Samples from collaborators originated in the United States, Italy and Spain and spanned both the acute and convalescent phases of COVID-19. The dataset comprised deeply sampled blood TCRbeta repertoires from subjects exposed to, actively infected with, or recovered from COVID-19. The prospective study material was composed of cDNA or gDNA derived from T cells, B-cell-depleted T cells, or PBMCs. The repertoires were made available in a free public database intended to serve as a resource for research on the immune response to SARS-CoV-2. The samples were drawn from the first 160 participants of the ongoing ImmuneRACE study and from about 1,200 subjects provided by 6 global collaborators. Where available, HLA class I and class II types were obtained from metadata supplied by the sample provider rather than from assay-based typing. Sample metadata almost always included a de-identified subject ID, COVID-19 status, age in years and sex. What the research found in general, with its limitations: The quantity of clinical and demographic metadata differed by source and by participant and was supplied without curation.

V trim: 10 bases; J trim: 7 bases; unmatched bases: 12. The CDR1 and CDR2 encoded by the germline V gene (reference sequence) are SEHNR and FQNEAQ. From cysteine to phenylalanine, the CDR3 is 13 amino acids long. Only CDR3 DNA remains: 39 bases, in frame from the first base. On this clone itself: Its antigen is still unknown. Base qualities are not at hand, and no much larger clone is one base apart.

One collaborating source in Seattle enrolled patients during active infection and followed them longitudinally through the course of disease. Whole blood was collected in K2EDTA tubes by collaborating institutions according to the institutions' own protocols. For TCRbeta analysis, collaborators shipped samples as frozen whole blood, isolated PBMCs, or DNA extracted from either of those sample types. The immunoSEQ Assay, a bias-controlled multiplex PCR, was used to amplify TCRbeta CDR3 regions from genomic DNA. Per the source publication's procedure: The number of nucleated cells in each sample was estimated from the amplification of reference gene primers within the assay. To quantify the absolute abundance of each unique TCRbeta CDR3 rearrangement, sequence reads were collapsed and filtered. For each sample, productive Simpson clonality was calculated as the square root of Simpson's diversity index over productive rearrangements. TCRdb limited this immuneACCESS table to in-frame rearrangements with V and J called. A share of clones is missing; checked studies link under half to unresolved V genes, and the rest is unexplained. Clone size and the V and J calls come from that table; the DNA yielded D and trimming. Within this sample are roughly 440,000 clones, with 70% to 90% of them counted one time only. Of the sample, approximately 12% falls within the top ten clones.

The receptor comes from a woman aged 50 to 65 with COVID-19, enrolled during active disease. The sequenced sample consisted of peripheral blood. The receptor chain draws on TRBV7-9 and TRBJ2-7, and TRBD1 matches 8 of the central bases. The CDR3 corresponds to CATQTGTGREQYF. The DNA sequence is TGTGCCACCCAGACAGGGACAGGCCGGGAGCAGTACTTC.